These 15 T cell receptor beta chains were all obtained from the same sample, sequenced in a study of T cell repertoires and leukemia-associated antigens. Their antigens remain unidentified. Using its own MiXCR run on the 5' RACE reads, TCRdb lists one record per CDR3 protein. The sample yields roughly 12,000 distinct CDR3 sequences, about 42% seen once. The sequencing input was CD3+ T cells sorted from blood and cultured. These TCRs come from a female donor in good health.

A remark on this clonotype: A junction end diverges from the germline sequence, so it may reflect a read error. V is TRBV7-6 and J is TRBJ1-1, with 10 nucleotides matching TRBD1. Germline V gives CDR1 SGHVS, CDR2 FNYEAQ. The CDR3 length is 15 residues. The CDR3 sequence is CAGSPGQGGNTEAFF. In DNA, the CDR3 is TGTGCCGGCAGCCCCGGACAGGGGGGAAACACTGAAGCTTTCTTT.

The V and J genes are TRBV29-1 and TRBJ2-1, with D tentatively TRBD2 (5 bases). Per germline, CDR1 SQVTM and CDR2 ANQGSEA. Trimming stripped 6 bases from V and 6 bases from J, with 15 bases between. CDR3 length: 13 amino acids. The CDR3 protein is CSVVEGAFNEQFF. The CDR3 region has the DNA TGCAGCGTGGTTGAGGGAGCATTCAATGAGCAGTTCTTC.

The chain combines TRBV9 with TRBJ2-1; 14 positions match TRBD2. Germline assignment: CDR1 SGDLS and CDR2 YYNGEE. After removal of 3 bases from V and 7 bases from J, the junction contained 9 bases not matched to a gene. This CDR3 spans 17 amino acids. CDR3 in amino acids: CASSAGTSGSGWNEQFF. In nucleotides, the CDR3 is TGTGCCAGCAGCGCCGGGACTAGCGGGAGTGGATGGAATGAGCAGTTCTTC.

Concerning this clonotype: Compared with germline, one end of the junction differs, possibly owing to a read error. This rearrangement joins TRBV5-1 to TRBJ2-7; TRBD1 matches at 8 bases. The CDR3 consists of 13 residues. Germline V gene data show CDR1 as SGHRS and CDR2 as YFSETQ. CDR3 in amino acids: CASSTWTGLELYF. The CDR3 region has the DNA TGCGCCAGCAGTACCTGGACAGGGCTCGAGCTGTACTTC.

This clonotype appeared many times. The gene calls are TRBV20-1 and TRBJ2-2; D gene uncertain. The germline CDR1 and CDR2 sequences are DFQATT and SNEGSKA (reference sequence). The CDR3 covers 13 residues. CDR3 region: CSATPWDTGELFF. The CDR3 nucleotides are TGCAGCGCCACCCCCTGGGACACCGGGGAGCTGTTTTTT.

This clonotype was seen only a few times. The chain has TRBV12-3 or TRBV12-4 and TRBJ2-1; TRBD1 matches at 11 bases. This CDR3 comprises 16 residues. V lost 1 base and J lost 6; bases outside the gene matches: 5. CDR3 coding DNA: TGTGCCAGCAGTTTAGTACGGGACAGGGGGTTCAATGAGCAGTTCTTC. Protein product: CASSLVRDRGFNEQFF.

This rearrangement joins TRBV20-1 to TRBJ1-1; tentative D call: TRBD1 (6 bases). The CDR3 is made up of 13 amino acids. V gave up 6 bases and J gave up 0 bases, with 11 bases separating them. Per germline, CDR1 DFQATT and CDR2 SNEGSKA (reference sequence). CDR3 loop: CSAETGLNTEAFF. The CDR3 nucleotides are TGCAGTGCGGAGACAGGCCTGAACACTGAAGCTTTCTTT.

Turning to this clonotype: Mismatch with germline at one junction end may stem from a read error. The chain couples TRBV24-1 to TRBJ2-2; 13 bases are shared with TRBD2. The V gene's germline CDR1 is KGHDR and CDR2 SFDVKD. This CDR3 comprises 17 residues. The CDR3 DNA is TGTGCCACCAGTCGGACTAGCGGGGGTCGGGACACCGGGGAGCTGATTTTT. Its protein is CATSRTSGGRDTGELIF.

This clonotype was seen repeatedly, ten times or more. The chain links TRBV5-4 to TRBJ2-1; D gene unclear. The CDR3 runs to 13 residues. Trimming cost V 0 bases and J 8 bases, with 9 bases left between them. Germline V lookup: CDR1 SGHNT, CDR2 YYREEE (reference sequence). The CDR3 is CASSLGPSDEQFF. CDR3 nucleotide sequence: TGTGCCAGCAGCTTGGGACCCAGTGATGAGCAGTTCTTC.

A few counts support this clonotype. This chain connects TRBV10-3 to TRBJ2-2; D unresolved. The CDR3 runs 15 residues. Germline-derived CDR1 and CDR2 are ENHRY and SYGVKD. Deletions cut 2 bases from V and 7 bases from J, with 14 bases between. The CDR3 is CAISELGLSNGELFF. The CDR3, as DNA: TGTGCCATCAGTGAGCTCGGGCTTTCGAACGGGGAGCTGTTTTTT.

This chain links TRBV4-1 with TRBJ1-2, with 12 bases fitting TRBD1. CDR3 length equals 18 residues. Germline V gives CDR1 MGHRA, CDR2 YSYEKL. V lost 1 base to trimming and J lost 10 bases; unmatched junction nucleotides: 16. The CDR3 region has the DNA TGCGCCAGCAGCCAAGGGGTGGCCAGGGACAGGGGGCTGGGGGACTACACCTTC. This encodes CASSQGVARDRGLGDYTF.

The chain is built from TRBV7-2 and TRBJ2-7; the match to TRBD2 covers 7 bases. Germline CDR1 is SGHTA and CDR2 is FQGNSA. V lost 1 base and J lost 3; bases outside the gene matches: 3. The CDR3 consists of 14 residues. CDR3 sequence: CASSLGGGLYEQYF. CDR3 bases: TGTGCCAGCAGCTTAGGGGGAGGGCTCTACGAGCAGTACTTC. The full variable domain, in which reference TRBV7-2 and TRBJ2-7 provide the parts outside the CDR3, is GAGVSQSPSNKVTEKGKDVELRCDPISGHTALYWYRQSLGQGLEFLIYFQGNSAPDKSGLPSDRFSAERTGGSVSTLTIQRTQQEDSAVYLCASSLGGGLYEQYFGPGTRLTVT.

By sample share, this clonotype is medium-sized (0.01 to 0.1%). This chain links TRBV24-1 with TRBJ2-1; TRBD2 aligns across 16 bases. V was clipped by 3 bases and J by 7 bases; unmatched bases: 2. The CDR3 runs to 16 residues. CDR1 and CDR2 from the germline V gene are KGHDR and SFDVKD. CDR3 sequence reads: CATSDVGLAGGNEQFF. The CDR3 DNA follows: TGTGCCACCAGTGATGTGGGACTAGCGGGAGGGAATGAGCAGTTCTTC.

The chain uses TRBV20-1 and TRBJ2-5; possible D gene TRBD2, 6 bases. Trimming cost V 0 bases and J 1 base, with 9 bases left between them. CDR1 and CDR2 (germline): DFQATT, SNEGSKA (reference sequence). CDR3 length: 14 amino acids. The CDR3 DNA sequence: TGCAGTGCTAGAGATCGGCGGGGCCAAGAGACCCAGTACTTC. It specifies CSARDRRGQETQYF.

In its sample, this clonotype ranks as medium-sized. The chain uses TRBV20-1 and TRBJ1-5, with no clear D. Germline V gives CDR1 DFQATT, CDR2 SNEGSKA (reference sequence). This CDR3 spans 17 amino acids. V shed 3 bases and J shed 2 bases, with 20 bases lying between them. In nucleotides, the CDR3 is TGCAGTGCTAGTTCCGGGCCCGGGCCCCGGCGCAATCAGCCCCAGCATTTT. Amino acids: CSASSGPGPRRNQPQHF.